Listed here are 7 T cell receptor beta chains from one sample, sequenced in a study of human T cells and chemical hapten exposure. The time point is: healthy volunteer bleed at 2 weeks. From whole blood left unfractionated, total RNA was extracted. TCRdb independently ran MiXCR on the RACE reads; one entry per CDR3 protein. The sample contains about 93,000 distinct CDR3 sequences, about 8.7% of which appear only once. What was sequenced was whole blood. The origin of the receptors is a female donor in good health. Some clones in this sample may be carry-over from other donors' samples.

This sequence joins TRBV20-1 and TRBJ1-5, with 12 bases aligning to TRBD1. V was clipped by 1 base and J by 6 bases; unmatched bases: 7. Germline CDR1 is DFQATT and CDR2 is SNEGSKA (reference sequence). This CDR3 region has 16 residues. The CDR3 nucleotides are TGCAGTGCTAGAGCTTTGGGACAGGGGGCAAGTCAGCCCCAGCATTTT. It yields the protein CSARALGQGASQPQHF.

This clonotype was seen ten or more times. This chain links TRBV12-3 or TRBV12-4 with TRBJ2-1, with 9 bases aligning to TRBD2. This CDR3 spans 15 amino acids. V dropped 2 bases and J dropped 6; count of bases not matched to a gene: 5. DNA for the CDR3: TGTGCCAGCAGTTTATTTGCGGGAGGGCGCAATGAGCAGTTCTTC. It is translated as CASSLFAGGRNEQFF.

In this sample, this clonotype turned up a few times. The chain couples TRBV20-1 to TRBJ2-7; 11 positions agree with TRBD2. CDR3 length: 14 residues. V was pared by 4 bases and J by 2 bases, with 4 bases of the junction left unmatched. CDR1 and CDR2 from the germline V gene are DFQATT and SNEGSKA (reference sequence). The CDR3, as DNA: TGCAGTGCTAACCCGGGACTAGCGGCCTACGAGCAGTACTTC. Translated: CSANPGLAAYEQYF.

The V gene is TRBV7-9, the J gene TRBJ2-3; D call uncertain. CDR1 and CDR2 from the germline V gene are SEHNR and FQNEAQ (reference sequence). V shed 5 bases and J shed 7 bases, with 19 bases lying between them. This CDR3 comprises 15 residues. The CDR3 region is CASSTTSDPANTQYF. DNA for the CDR3: TGTGCCAGCAGCACCACGTCTGATCCGGCAAATACGCAGTATTTT.

This clonotype was picked up a small number of times. The genes are TRBV9 and TRBJ1-1, with D possibly being TRBD1 (5 bases). The CDR3 is 13 amino acids. Trimming shortened V by 0 bases and J by 11 bases, and 14 bases separated the two germline ends. Germline lookup yields CDR1 SGDLS and CDR2 YYNGEE. The CDR3 region is CASSVGGLGEAFF. CDR3 bases: TGTGCCAGCAGCGTAGGAGGTCTGGGGGAGGCTTTCTTT.

The sample holds a few counts of this clonotype. This chain joins TRBV28 and TRBJ2-7; 8 positions match TRBD1. CDR1 is MDHEN and CDR2 is SYDVKM in the germline V gene. Trimming removed 7 bases from V and 5 bases from J; junction bases left unmatched: 13. The CDR3 is 15 residues long. CDR3 residues: CASKPPGQGSHEQYF. The CDR3, as DNA: TGTGCCAGCAAGCCCCCCGGACAGGGTAGCCACGAGCAGTACTTC.

This clonotype was seen only a few times. The chain uses TRBV6-5 and TRBJ2-3; D is undetermined. Germline V gene data show CDR1 as MNHEY and CDR2 as SVGAGI. Trimming shortened V by 4 bases and J by 4 bases, and 12 bases separated the two germline ends. The CDR3 has 14 amino acids. This CDR3 is CASSSPRQADTQYF. The DNA for the CDR3 is TGTGCCAGCAGTTCCCCCCGGCAGGCAGATACGCAGTATTTT.